These 25 T cell receptor beta chains were sequenced from one sample in a study of brain T cells in children with intractable seizures. The sequenced cases were selected for having the highest brain T cell transcript signatures. Libraries were prepared by immunoSEQ multiplex PCR; TCRdb keeps only in-frame clonotypes and omits some of them. Among some 10,000 clones, less than 70% were seen once, and the ten largest hold 18%. Sample: resected brain tissue, taken at surgery. These receptors originate from a girl aged 2-15 years with tuberous sclerosis and intractable seizures.

This clone counts as medium-sized. Other DNA sequences in this specimen translate into the identical CDR3. The chain employs TRBV7-3 and TRBJ2-3, with 10 bases fitting TRBD2. CDR1 SGHTA and CDR2 FQGTGA come from the germline V gene. J lost 0 bases, V lost 1 base, and 7 bases had no gene match. The CDR3 is 18 amino acids. DNA of the CDR3: TGTGCCAGCAGCTTAAGGGGTAGCGGGGGGACTAGCACAGATACGCAGTATTTT. This encodes CASSLRGSGGTSTDTQYF.

This clone was observed a handful of times. The chain links TRBV4-1 to TRBJ1-6, with D possibly being TRBD1 (5 bases). The CDR3 has 17 residues. Trimming took 4 bases from V and 6 from J, leaving 19 bases between them. Per the germline V gene, CDR1 is MGHRA and CDR2 is YSYEKL. CDR3 protein: CASSPSEGSSPNSPLHF. CDR3 bases: TGCGCCAGCAGCCCTTCCGAGGGGTCCTCCCCTAATTCACCCCTCCACTTT.

J is TRBJ1-6 and V is TRBV4-1; tentatively, D is TRBD1 (6 bases). V shed 3 bases and J shed 10 bases, with 16 bases lying between them. This CDR3 spans 15 amino acids. Looked up from germline, CDR1 is MGHRA and CDR2 is YSYEKL. The CDR3 DNA reads as TGCGCCAGCAGCCAGGGGGCCCCAACGCCCTCACCCCTCCACTTT. As protein: CASSQGAPTPSPLHF.

The chain carries TRBV5-1 and TRBJ1-5, with TRBD1 matching over 9 bases. V shed 0 bases, J shed 3 bases, and the junction held 4 bases outside the gene matches. The CDR3 runs to 16 residues. The germline V gene has CDR1 SGHRS and CDR2 YFSETQ. The CDR3: CASSLGGTGINQPQHF. As DNA, the CDR3 is TGCGCCAGCAGCTTGGGGGGGACAGGGATCAATCAGCCCCAGCATTTT.

This clone turned up a few times. This chain uses TRBV5-8 with TRBJ2-3; the D is unclear. Per the germline V gene, CDR1 is SGHTS and CDR2 is YDEGEE. V lost 3 bases, J lost 3 bases, and 20 bases lay in between. The CDR3 is 17 residues long. The CDR3 loop reads CASSSLGAGRETDTQYF. CDR3 nucleotides: TGTGCCAGCAGCTCCCTCGGTGCTGGACGAGAAACAGATACGCAGTATTTT.

V usage is TRBV7-9 and J usage is TRBJ2-2; possible D gene TRBD1, 6 bases. Germline V gene sequence: CDR1 SEHNR, CDR2 FQNEAQ (reference sequence). CDR3 length: 16 amino acids. V gave up 5 bases and J gave up 6 bases, with 19 bases separating them. CDR3 amino acids: CASSHLRATGPGELFF. The CDR3 DNA follows: TGTGCCAGCAGCCATCTTAGGGCTACAGGGCCCGGGGAGCTGTTTTTT. Drawing the rest from reference TRBV7-9 and TRBJ2-2, the complete variable domain is DTGVSQNPRHKITKRGQNVTFRCDPISEHNRLYWYRQTLGQGPEFLTYFQNEAQLEKSRLLSDRFSAERPKGSFSTLEIQRTEQGDSAMYLCASSHLRATGPGELFFGEGSRLTVL.

This rearrangement joins TRBV4-1 to TRBJ2-1; 10 bases are a match to TRBD1. V trimming: 4 bases; J trimming: 3 bases; junction bases outside the gene matches: 3. The germline gives CDR1 MGHRA, CDR2 YSYEKL. The CDR3 extends over 15 amino acids. The CDR3, as DNA: TGCGCCAGCAGCCCTGACAGGGGGCACTACAATGAGCAGTTCTTC. Amino acids: CASSPDRGHYNEQFF.

The V gene is TRBV20-1, the J gene TRBJ1-6, with no clear D. V was pared by 3 bases and J by 6 bases, with 9 bases between. The CDR3 loop spans 13 amino acids. The germline V gene has CDR1 DFQATT and CDR2 SNEGSKA (reference sequence). Here the CDR3 reads CSASFTSNSPLHF. Here the CDR3 DNA reads TGCAGTGCTAGTTTCACCTCTAATTCACCCCTCCACTTT.

The genes are TRBV7-2 and TRBJ1-1, with 8 bases aligning to TRBD1. J lost 5 bases, V lost 1 base, and 6 bases had no gene match. This CDR3 has 15 amino acids. Germline V gives CDR1 SGHTA, CDR2 FQGNSA. CDR3: CASSLGGQGGTEAFF. CDR3 coding DNA: TGTGCCAGCAGCTTAGGAGGACAGGGAGGGACTGAAGCTTTCTTT.

The chain uses TRBV11-3 and TRBJ1-2, with no clear D. CDR3 length: 15 amino acids. The V end was cut by 4 bases, the J end by 0 bases, with 12 bases between. Germline assignment: CDR1 SGHNT and CDR2 YENEEA. Written as DNA, the CDR3 is TGTGCCAGCAGCTCGACACCGATTACTAACTATGGCTACACCTTC. It translates to CASSSTPITNYGYTF.

The J gene is TRBJ2-5, the V gene TRBV20-1; D is unclear. Germline V gene sequence: CDR1 DFQATT, CDR2 SNEGSKA (reference sequence). This CDR3 is built from 11 residues. V dropped 5 bases and J dropped 5 bases, with 9 bases sitting between them. CDR3 DNA: TGCAGTGCTCCCGTCGGGGAGACCCAGTACTTC. Translated: CSAPVGETQYF.

This clone was observed once. The genes are TRBV9 and TRBJ1-5, with D tentatively TRBD1 (5 bases). Trimming shortened V by 3 bases and J by 5 bases, and 12 bases separated the two germline ends. Germline V gene data show CDR1 as SGDLS and CDR2 as YYNGEE. The CDR3 sequence is 14 residues long. As DNA, the CDR3 is TGTGCCAGCAGCGCCAGGGACTCCTATCAGCCCCAGCATTTT. This translates into CASSARDSYQPQHF. Drawing the rest from reference TRBV9 and TRBJ1-5, the complete variable domain is DSGVTQTPKHLITATGQRVTLRCSPRSGDLSVYWYQQSLDQGLQFLIQYYNGEERAKGNILERFSAQQFPDLHSELNLSSLELGDSALYFCASSARDSYQPQHFGDGTRLSIL.

The genes are TRBV18 and TRBJ1-1; D is unresolved. The CDR3 is 12 amino acids. V shed 4 bases and J shed 6 bases, with 9 bases lying between them. Germline V gives CDR1 KGHSH, CDR2 LQKENI. CDR3 DNA: TGTGCCAGCTCACTAAGGGTAGCTGAAGCTTTCTTT. Its translation is CASSLRVAEAFF.

J is TRBJ2-3 and V is TRBV9; 10 nucleotides align to TRBD1. CDR3 size: 15 residues. The V gene end was trimmed by 3 bases and the J gene end by 1 base; junction bases not matched to a gene: 2. Germline lookup yields CDR1 SGDLS and CDR2 YYNGEE. This CDR3 reads CASSAGTGGTDTQYF. The CDR3 DNA follows: TGTGCCAGCAGCGCCGGGACAGGGGGCACAGATACGCAGTATTTT.

The J gene is TRBJ2-2, the V gene TRBV15, with TRBD1 as a possible D gene (6 bases). Trimming shortened V by 0 bases and J by 1 base, and 6 bases separated the two germline ends. This CDR3 spans 15 amino acids. The V gene's germline CDR1 is LNHNV and CDR2 YYDKDF (reference sequence). This CDR3 is CATSREGGNTGELFF. CDR3 nucleotides: TGTGCCACCAGCAGAGAAGGGGGGAACACCGGGGAGCTGTTTTTT. Based on the CDR3 plus reference TRBV15 and TRBJ2-2, the full variable domain is DAMVIQNPRYQVTQFGKPVTLSCSQTLNHNVMYWYQQKSSQAPKLLFHYYDKDFNNEADTPDNFQSRRPNTSFCFLDIRSPGLGDTAMYLCATSREGGNTGELFFGEGSRLTVL.

The V gene is TRBV19, the J gene TRBJ1-5, with no clear D. CDR3 length: 14 amino acids. Trimming stripped 5 bases from V and 1 base from J, with 9 bases between. Germline V CDR1 and CDR2: LNHDA, SQIVND (reference sequence). The CDR3 sequence is CASSGGISNQPQHF. CDR3 nucleotide sequence: TGTGCCAGTAGTGGAGGGATCAGCAATCAGCCCCAGCATTTT.

The CDR3 coding sequence is TGTGCCAGCGCACCTCAGGGCTACAATGAGCAGTTCTTC. Protein sequence: CASAPQGYNEQFF. The chain uses TRBV7-8 and TRBJ2-1; possible D gene TRBD1, 5 bases. With 8 bases removed from V and 3 bases from J, the gap between germline ends came to 11 bases. CDR1 and CDR2 from the germline V gene are SGHVS and FQNEAQ. CDR3 length: 13 amino acids.

This sequence joins TRBV11-1 and TRBJ2-1; 10 bases agree with TRBD1. The V and J ends lost 4 bases and 5 bases, in that order; junction bases with no gene match: 5. Germline lookup yields CDR1 SGHAT and CDR2 FQDESV (reference sequence). The CDR3 has 15 amino acids. The CDR3 loop is CASSSGQGINNEQFF. As DNA, the CDR3 is TGTGCCAGCAGCTCGGGACAGGGGATCAACAATGAGCAGTTCTTC.

Only one count was recorded for this clone. This chain joins TRBV29-1 and TRBJ1-3; D remains unclear. The CDR3 runs to 11 residues. From germline, CDR1 is SQVTM and CDR2 ANQGSEA. Trimming cost V 1 base and J 2 bases, with 0 bases left between them. The CDR3 here is CSVEAGNTIYF. DNA of the CDR3: TGCAGCGTTGAAGCTGGAAACACCATATATTTT.

V gene TRBV19 combines with J gene TRBJ2-5; 7 bases line up with TRBD2. V trimming: 6 bases; J trimming: 5 bases; junction bases outside the gene matches: 6. Germline V lookup: CDR1 LNHDA, CDR2 SQIVND (reference sequence). The CDR3 spans 13 residues. CDR3 in amino acids: CASSRGVEETQYF. In DNA, the CDR3 is TGTGCCAGTAGCCGGGGGGTGGAGGAGACCCAGTACTTC.

This rearrangement joins TRBV9 to TRBJ2-3; D gene uncertain. Trimming shortened V by 0 bases and J by 6 bases, and 2 bases separated the two germline ends. Germline CDR1 and CDR2: SGDLS and YYNGEE. The CDR3 is made up of 11 amino acids. CDR3 DNA sequence: TGTGCCAGCAGCGTAGGGGATACGCAGTATTTT. This sequence encodes CASSVGDTQYF.

The rearrangement uses TRBV3-1 (or the pseudogene TRBV3-2) and TRBJ2-3; TRBD2 matches 7 bases. This CDR3 has 16 residues. The V and J ends lost 0 bases and 0 bases, in that order; junction bases with no gene match: 3. The V gene's germline CDR1 is LGHDT and CDR2 YNNKEL (reference sequence). The CDR3 loop is CASSQDYGGSTDTQYF. CDR3 sequence (DNA): TGTGCCAGCAGCCAAGATTACGGGGGGAGCACAGATACGCAGTATTTT.

V usage is TRBV2 and J usage is TRBJ2-7; maybe TRBD2 (6 bases). The CDR3 runs 15 residues. Germline V gene lookup returns CDR1 SNHLY and CDR2 FYNNEI. V was clipped by 6 bases and J by 9 bases, with 24 bases between them. CDR3 nucleotide sequence: TGTGCCAGCAGAAAGTCGGGACTGGGGGAGTCTGGGCAGTACGTC. This gives the protein CASRKSGLGESGQYV.

This chain links TRBV7-2 with TRBJ2-1, with 9 bases identical to TRBD2. The germline gives CDR1 SGHTA, CDR2 FQGNSA. The junction had 8 bases not matched to a gene; V was cut back by 3 bases and J by 5 bases. The CDR3 runs to 16 residues. This chain's CDR3 is CASSFQLAGLNNEQFF. The CDR3 nucleotides read TGTGCCAGCAGCTTTCAACTAGCGGGCTTAAACAATGAGCAGTTCTTC.

The J gene is TRBJ2-5, the V gene TRBV3-1 (or the pseudogene TRBV3-2), with D maybe TRBD2 (7 bases). In germline, CDR1 is LGHDT, CDR2 YNNKEL (reference sequence). This CDR3 is 18 amino acids long. V lost 0 bases and J lost 1, with 18 bases in between. The CDR3, as DNA: TGTGCCAGCAGCCAAGATAGGTCGGCGGGGGCGCTCCAAGAGACCCAGTACTTC. Translating it yields CASSQDRSAGALQETQYF.